The 7 T cell receptor beta chains below come from one sample, sequenced in a study of T-cell memory formation after mild COVID-19. TCRdb re-called the 5' RACE reads with MiXCR, one entry per CDR3 protein. In the table there are roughly 580,000 distinct CDR3 sequences, about a sixth of which are singletons. The sample was PBMCs or a T cell subset sorted from them (not recorded which). The receptors shown here come from an adult woman who had mild COVID-19 (a few samples of this study predate the infection). Cell type and time point are not known.

The V gene is TRBV2, the J gene TRBJ2-2, with D uncertain. From germline, CDR1 is SNHLY and CDR2 FYNNEI. This CDR3 spans 14 amino acids. V lost 3 bases, J lost 1 base, and 6 bases lay in between. The CDR3 is CASSDQRNTGELFF. CDR3 DNA: TGTGCCAGCAGTGATCAAAGGAACACCGGGGAGCTGTTTTTT.

The V and J genes are TRBV3-1 and TRBJ2-1; 12 bases line up with TRBD2. The V gene's germline CDR1 is LGHDT and CDR2 YNNKEL (reference sequence). Trimming at V came to 4 bases and at J to 9 bases, leaving 10 bases not matched to a gene. The CDR3 contains 16 residues. The CDR3 DNA is TGTGCCAGCAGCCGTCTGACTAGCGGGAGAGAGGTTGAGCAGTTCTTC. It yields the protein CASSRLTSGREVEQFF.

This clonotype was seen more than once but under ten times. The rearrangement links TRBV4-3 to TRBJ1-2; 8 bases fit TRBD1. CDR1 and CDR2 from the germline V gene are LGHNA and YSLEER. The CDR3 totals 17 residues. Trimming took 0 bases from V and 8 from J; bases not matched to a gene: 14. The CDR3 loop reads CASSQEVAGGALHGYTF. In DNA, the CDR3 is TGCGCCAGCAGCCAAGAAGTGGCAGGGGGCGCGCTGCACGGCTACACCTTC.

The sample holds a few counts of this clonotype. The chain is built from TRBV5-4 and TRBJ2-3; TRBD1 is a possible D gene (5 bases). The length of the CDR3 is 16 residues. Trimming took 0 bases from V and 2 from J, leaving 13 bases between them. Germline-derived CDR1 and CDR2 are SGHNT and YYREEE (reference sequence). CDR3 residues: CASSLANQGFTDTQYF. The CDR3 nucleotides are TGTGCCAGCAGCTTGGCCAACCAGGGTTTCACAGATACGCAGTATTTT. Together with reference TRBV5-4 and TRBJ2-3, the CDR3 gives the full variable domain: ETGVTQSPTHLIKTRGQQVTLRCSSQSGHNTVSWYQQALGQGPQFIFQYYREEENGRGNFPPRFSGLQFPNYSSELNVNALELDDSALYLCASSLANQGFTDTQYFGPGTRLTVL.

This chain connects TRBV6-6 to TRBJ2-5; D is ambiguous. Germline lookup yields CDR1 MNHNY and CDR2 SVGAGI (reference sequence). The CDR3 consists of 17 residues. V was cut by 2 bases and J by 4 bases, with 20 bases left in between. The CDR3 nucleotides read TGTGCCAGCAGTTACGGTTCGGAACGGATAGGCAGAGAGACCCAGTACTTC. Amino acids: CASSYGSERIGRETQYF.

This sequence joins TRBV20-1 and TRBJ2-2; 8 positions match TRBD1. CDR1 and CDR2 from the germline V gene are DFQATT and SNEGSKA (reference sequence). V shed 6 bases, J shed 6 bases, and the junction held 12 bases outside the gene matches. This CDR3 region has 15 residues. The CDR3 loop reads CSARDRLRGSGELFF. CDR3 DNA sequence: TGCAGTGCGCGGGACAGGCTACGTGGCTCCGGGGAGCTGTTTTTT.

V usage is TRBV5-1 and J usage is TRBJ2-3; 7 nucleotides align to TRBD2. V was clipped by 3 bases and J by 2 bases; unmatched bases: 6. Germline CDR1 and CDR2: SGHRS and YFSETQ. The CDR3 has 15 residues. The CDR3, as DNA: TGCGCCAGCAGCTCGCGGGAGCCCTACACAGATACGCAGTATTTT. Translating gives CASSSREPYTDTQYF.